Sequencing of this TCR beta chain was carried out in a study of cytomegalovirus exposure and HLA in healthy donors. PCR primers comprised 60 Vbeta and 13 Jbeta primers. TCRdb's copy holds only in-frame clones and misses some; the assay was immunoSEQ multiplex PCR. The sample includes just under 250,000 clones, about four fifths seen only once; the top ten take around 5%. Looked up from germline, CDR1 is LGHNA and CDR2 is YSLEER. This CDR3 contains 16 residues. Trimming removed 3 bases at V and 5 bases at J, with 19 bases between. The rearrangement uses TRBV4-3 and TRBJ1-2, with D perhaps TRBD1 (6 bases). The receptor's source is a woman aged 35 to 49 in good health and CMV-seropositive. The sequencing sample was made of PBMCs. CDR3: CASSQTRGVDAYGYTF. The DNA of the CDR3 is TGCGCCAGCAGCCAGACCAGGGGCGTAGATGCTTATGGCTACACCTTC.